Shown below are 17 T cell receptor beta chains from a single sample sequenced in a study of neurological immune-mediated disorders. From the 5' RACE reads, TCRdb called clonotypes with MiXCR, one entry per CDR3 protein. This sample carries tens of thousands of distinct CDR3 sequences, 12% to 15% of them seen once, and the ten largest clones take about a quarter. The sequenced sample was PBMCs. The receptors come from a woman aged 45-60 years with HTLV-1-associated myelopathy (HAM/TSP).

In its sample, this clonotype is medium-sized (0.01 to 0.1%). CDR3: CASSLAAGGHEQFF. In DNA form, the CDR3 reads TGTGCCAGCAGCTTAGCAGCGGGGGGCCATGAGCAGTTCTTC. This rearrangement joins TRBV11-2 to TRBJ2-1; TRBD2 matches at 9 bases. Trimming at V came to 1 base and at J to 8 bases, leaving 3 bases not matched to a gene. The germline V gene has CDR1 SGHAT and CDR2 FQNNGV. The CDR3 contains 14 residues.

This clonotype has ten or more counts. The rearrangement uses TRBV5-1 and TRBJ1-4; TRBD1 might be the D (5 bases). This CDR3 spans 13 amino acids. CDR1 SGHRS and CDR2 YFSETQ come from the germline V gene. V was trimmed by 0 bases and J by 7 bases, leaving 7 bases between them. DNA of the CDR3: TGCGCCAGCAGCTTGGACAGGAGTGAAAAACTGTTTTTT. This encodes CASSLDRSEKLFF.

This clonotype counts as medium-sized. The rearrangement uses TRBV5-1 and TRBJ2-7, with D possibly matching TRBD1 (6 bases). The V end was cut by 0 bases, the J end by 0 bases, with 10 bases between. The CDR3 consists of 15 residues. CDR1 and CDR2 from the germline V gene are SGHRS and YFSETQ. The CDR3 nucleotides read TGCGCCAGCAGCTTGGGGACAGCGAGCTCCTACGAGCAGTACGTC. It is translated as CASSLGTASSYEQYV.

Ten or more counts support this clonotype. V gene TRBV7-6 combines with J gene TRBJ2-7; D not certain. V lost 5 bases to trimming and J lost 3 bases, with 8 bases between them. This CDR3 has 12 amino acids. Germline-derived CDR1 and CDR2 are SGHVS and FNYEAQ. CDR3 sequence: CASSPKNYEQYF. The CDR3 DNA sequence: TGTGCCAGCAGCCCAAAGAACTACGAGCAGTACTTC.

This clonotype appeared many times. CDR3 residues: CASSIGVPNQPQHF. CDR3 nucleotides: TGTGCCAGTAGTATCGGGGTACCTAATCAGCCCCAGCATTTT. The chain recombines TRBV19 with TRBJ1-5; D is undetermined. Per germline, CDR1 LNHDA and CDR2 SQIVND (reference sequence). The CDR3 loop spans 14 amino acids. With 3 bases removed from V and 4 bases from J, the gap between germline ends came to 10 bases. Variable domain in full (rest from reference TRBV19 and TRBJ1-5): DGGITQSPKYLFRKEGQNVTLSCEQNLNHDAMYWYRQDPGQGLRLIYYSQIVNDFQKGDIAEGYSVSREKKESFPLTVTSAQKNPTAFYLCASSIGVPNQPQHFGDGTRLSIL.

The rearrangement joins TRBV9 to TRBJ1-3; maybe TRBD1 (6 bases). The germline CDR1 and CDR2 sequences are SGDLS and YYNGEE. This CDR3 contains 15 residues. V was shortened by 0 bases and J by 4 bases, with 11 bases between the two germline ends. Written as DNA, the CDR3 is TGTGCCAGCAGCGTAGGGACAGTAGGCGGAAACACCATATATTTT. It yields the protein CASSVGTVGGNTIYF.

This clonotype was recorded at least ten times. The rearrangement joins TRBV7-2 to TRBJ2-5, with a possible D match to TRBD2 (6 bases). Trimming left V 10 bases short and J 1 base short, with 10 bases between. The CDR3 spans 12 residues. CDR1 is SGHTA, CDR2 FQGNSA, per germline. CDR3 loop: CATGDFQETQYF. As DNA, the CDR3 is TGTGCCACCGGGGACTTCCAAGAGACCCAGTACTTC.

This clonotype came up many times. This chain joins TRBV6-4 and TRBJ1-1, with D uncertain. Trimming removed 6 bases from V and 0 bases from J, with 11 bases in between. The CDR3 runs 14 residues. CDR1 MRHNA and CDR2 SNTAGT come from the germline V gene. The CDR3 sequence: CASSPGGVNTEAFF. In nucleotides, the CDR3 is TGTGCCAGCAGCCCCGGCGGGGTGAACACTGAAGCTTTCTTT.

This clonotype occurred many times. The chain recombines TRBV5-1 with TRBJ1-1; D unclear. CDR1 and CDR2 (germline): SGHRS, YFSETQ. The V gene lost 0 bases and the J gene lost 7 bases, with 19 bases spanning the gap. This CDR3 region has 16 residues. The CDR3 bases are TGCGCCAGCAGCTTGGTAAGTGGCGGTTCCCATGATGAAGCTTTCTTT. Protein sequence: CASSLVSGGSHDEAFF.

This clonotype was detected ten times or more. The chain uses TRBV28 and TRBJ1-5, with no clear D. The ends were cut back, 5 bases at V and 7 bases at J, with 18 bases in the middle. The CDR3 covers 15 residues. Germline V gene sequence: CDR1 MDHEN, CDR2 SYDVKM. This CDR3 reads CASSLGHGKRQPQHF. For the CDR3, the DNA is TGTGCCAGCAGTCTTGGGCATGGCAAGCGGCAGCCCCAGCATTTT.

This clonotype was detected many times. The V and J genes are TRBV29-1 and TRBJ1-1; TRBD1 is a possible D gene (5 bases). V was cut by 7 bases and J by 4 bases, with 19 bases left in between. Germline V lookup: CDR1 SQVTM, CDR2 ANQGSEA. CDR3 length: 14 amino acids. Here the CDR3 reads CSGTIPGRGTEAFF. CDR3 bases: TGCAGCGGCACCATACCGGGGCGCGGCACTGAAGCTTTCTTT.

This clonotype appeared many times. The chain recombines TRBV10-3 with TRBJ2-5, with 10 positions matching TRBD2. Trimming took 6 bases from V and 5 from J; bases not matched to a gene: 3. The germline CDR1 and CDR2 sequences are ENHRY and SYGVKD. The length of the CDR3 is 13 residues. As DNA, the CDR3 is TGTGCCATCAGCCTAGCGGGGGCGGAGACCCAGTACTTC. Its translation is CAISLAGAETQYF.

In its sample, this clonotype was seen many times. J is TRBJ2-7 and V is TRBV25-1, with 9 positions matching TRBD1. The germline V gene encodes CDR1 MGHDK and CDR2 SYGVNS. V was clipped by 2 bases and J by 5 bases; unmatched bases: 4. The CDR3 has 14 amino acids. The CDR3 DNA follows: TGTGCCAGCAGTGAAGGACAGGGGTATCACGAGCAGTACTTC. The encoded protein is CASSEGQGYHEQYF.

The table lists this clonotype with many counts. This chain links TRBV9 with TRBJ1-2; D perhaps matches TRBD1 (6 bases). The CDR3 loop spans 16 amino acids. CDR1 is SGDLS and CDR2 is YYNGEE in the germline V gene. V lost 0 bases, J lost 0 bases, and 12 bases lay in between. CDR3 in DNA: TGTGCCAGCAGCGTAGAAAGACAGGCACCTAACTATGGCTACACCTTC. Amino acid sequence: CASSVERQAPNYGYTF.

This clonotype came up many times. The rearrangement joins TRBV7-2 to TRBJ1-1; D unresolved. This CDR3 region has 12 residues. Per the germline V gene, CDR1 is SGHTA and CDR2 is FQGNSA. V dropped 6 bases and J dropped 11 bases, with 16 bases sitting between them. CDR3 protein: CASSYPTRKAFF. Written as DNA, the CDR3 is TGTGCCAGCAGTTATCCGACCCGGAAGGCTTTCTTT.

There are many counts of this clonotype. The rearrangement joins TRBV6-1 to TRBJ1-1, with D uncertain. The germline CDR1 and CDR2 sequences are MNHNS and SASEGT. V was trimmed by 6 bases and J by 0 bases, leaving 8 bases between them. The CDR3 consists of 13 residues. In DNA, the CDR3 is TGTGCCAGCAGATTGACACTGAACACTGAAGCTTTCTTT. Its protein product is CASRLTLNTEAFF.

This clonotype was detected ten times or more. The chain uses TRBV2 and TRBJ2-1, with D uncertain. Germline V gene lookup returns CDR1 SNHLY and CDR2 FYNNEI. V was trimmed by 5 bases and J by 3 bases, leaving 8 bases between them. The CDR3 loop spans 13 amino acids. CDR3 amino acids: CASSRIGYNEQFF. CDR3 bases: TGTGCCAGCAGTCGCATAGGCTACAATGAGCAGTTCTTC. Looking up the rest from reference TRBV2 and TRBJ2-1 gives the full variable domain: EPEVTQTPSHQVTQMGQEVILRCVPISNHLYFYWYRQILGQKVEFLVSFYNNEISEKSEIFDDQFSVERPDGSNFTLKIRSTKLEDSAMYFCASSRIGYNEQFFGPGTRLTVL.